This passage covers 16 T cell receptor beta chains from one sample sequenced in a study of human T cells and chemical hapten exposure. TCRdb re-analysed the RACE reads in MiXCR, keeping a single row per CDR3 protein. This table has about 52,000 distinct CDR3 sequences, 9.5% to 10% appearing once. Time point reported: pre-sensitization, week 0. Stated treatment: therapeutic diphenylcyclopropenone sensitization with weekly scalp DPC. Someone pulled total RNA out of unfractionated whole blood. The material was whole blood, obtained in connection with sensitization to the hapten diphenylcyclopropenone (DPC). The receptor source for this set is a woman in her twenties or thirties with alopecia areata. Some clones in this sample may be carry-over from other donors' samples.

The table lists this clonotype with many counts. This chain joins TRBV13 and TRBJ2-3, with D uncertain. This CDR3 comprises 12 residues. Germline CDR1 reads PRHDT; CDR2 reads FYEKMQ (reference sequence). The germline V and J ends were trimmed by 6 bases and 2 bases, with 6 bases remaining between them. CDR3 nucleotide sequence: TGTGCCAGCAGAGGGAACACAGATACGCAGTATTTT. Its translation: CASRGNTDTQYF.

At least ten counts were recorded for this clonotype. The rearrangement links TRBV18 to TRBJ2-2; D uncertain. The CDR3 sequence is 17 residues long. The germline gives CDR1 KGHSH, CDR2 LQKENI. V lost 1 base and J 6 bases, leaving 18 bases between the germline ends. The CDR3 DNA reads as TGTGCCAGCTCACCACTCTTGGACGCAAGATATCCCGGGGAGCTGTTTTTT. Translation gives CASSPLLDARYPGELFF. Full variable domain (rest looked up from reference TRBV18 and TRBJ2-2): NAGVMQNPRHLVRRRGQEARLRCSPMKGHSHVYWYRQLPEEGLKFMVYLQKENIIDESGMPKERFSAEFPKEGPSILRIQQVVRGDSAAYFCASSPLLDARYPGELFFGEGSRLTVL.

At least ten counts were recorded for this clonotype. The CDR3 DNA sequence: TGCAGCGTTGGCCCCGGGGGTCGCCCAGATACGCAGTATTTT. Amino acid sequence: CSVGPGGRPDTQYF. The chain combines TRBV29-1 with TRBJ2-3, with D maybe TRBD2 (6 bases). The CDR3 consists of 14 residues. With 4 bases removed from V and 4 bases from J, the gap between germline ends came to 15 bases. From germline, CDR1 is SQVTM and CDR2 ANQGSEA.

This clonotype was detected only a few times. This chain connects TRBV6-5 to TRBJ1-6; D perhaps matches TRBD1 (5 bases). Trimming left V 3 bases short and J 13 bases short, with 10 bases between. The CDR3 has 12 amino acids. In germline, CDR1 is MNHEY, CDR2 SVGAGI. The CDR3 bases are TGTGCCAGCAGTTATCCCGGGACCCCCCTCCACTTT. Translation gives CASSYPGTPLHF.

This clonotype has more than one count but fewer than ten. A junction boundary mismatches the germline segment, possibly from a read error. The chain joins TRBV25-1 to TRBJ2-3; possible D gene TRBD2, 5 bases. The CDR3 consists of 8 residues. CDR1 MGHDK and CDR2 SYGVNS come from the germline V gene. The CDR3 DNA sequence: TGTGCCAGGGCGGTTGAGGGTTTT. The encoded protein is CARAVEGF.

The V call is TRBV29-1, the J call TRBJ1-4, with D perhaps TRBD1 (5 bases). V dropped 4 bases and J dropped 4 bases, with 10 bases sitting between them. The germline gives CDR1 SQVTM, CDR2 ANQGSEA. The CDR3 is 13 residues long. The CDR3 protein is CSVGGGLNEKLFF. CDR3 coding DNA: TGCAGCGTTGGGGGGGGACTTAATGAAAAACTGTTTTTT.

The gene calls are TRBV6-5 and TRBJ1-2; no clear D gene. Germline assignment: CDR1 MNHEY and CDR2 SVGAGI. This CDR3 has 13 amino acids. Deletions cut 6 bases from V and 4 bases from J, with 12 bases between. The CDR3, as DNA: TGTGCCAGCAGACCCACCGCCTGCTATGGCTACACCTTC. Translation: CASRPTACYGYTF.

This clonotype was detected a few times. The CDR3 reads CASSEGRYTQYF. The CDR3 DNA reads as TGTGCCAGCAGCGAGGGGAGATATACGCAGTATTTT. V is TRBV14 and J is TRBJ2-3, with D possibly being TRBD1 or TRBD2 (5 bases each). V was shortened by 5 bases and J by 7 bases, with 10 bases between the two germline ends. Germline assignment: CDR1 SGHDN and CDR2 FVKESK. The CDR3 spans 12 residues.

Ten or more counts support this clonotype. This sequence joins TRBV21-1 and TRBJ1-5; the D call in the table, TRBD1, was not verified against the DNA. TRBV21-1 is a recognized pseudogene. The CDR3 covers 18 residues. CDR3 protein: CASSPETGGAYSNQPQHF. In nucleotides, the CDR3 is TGTGCCAGCAGCCCAGAGACAGGGGGCGCCTATAGCAATCAGCCCCAGCATTTT.

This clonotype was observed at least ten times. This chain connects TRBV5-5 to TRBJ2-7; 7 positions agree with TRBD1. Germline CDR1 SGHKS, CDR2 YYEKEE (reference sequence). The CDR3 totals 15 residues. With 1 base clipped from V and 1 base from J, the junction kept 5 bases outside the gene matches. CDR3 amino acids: CASSLIGTDSYEQYF. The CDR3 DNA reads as TGTGCCAGCAGCTTGATTGGGACAGATTCCTACGAGCAGTACTTC.

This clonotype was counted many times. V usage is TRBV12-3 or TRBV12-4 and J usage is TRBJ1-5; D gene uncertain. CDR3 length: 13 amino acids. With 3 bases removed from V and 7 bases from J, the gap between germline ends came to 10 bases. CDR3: CASSLREVQPQHF. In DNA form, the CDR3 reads TGTGCCAGCAGTTTGCGCGAGGTCCAGCCCCAGCATTTT.

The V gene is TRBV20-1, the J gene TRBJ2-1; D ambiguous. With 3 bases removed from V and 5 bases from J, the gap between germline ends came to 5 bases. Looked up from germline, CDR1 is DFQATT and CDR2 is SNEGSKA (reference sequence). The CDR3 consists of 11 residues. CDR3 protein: CSASRDNEQFF. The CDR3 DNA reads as TGCAGTGCTAGCCGGGACAATGAGCAGTTCTTC.

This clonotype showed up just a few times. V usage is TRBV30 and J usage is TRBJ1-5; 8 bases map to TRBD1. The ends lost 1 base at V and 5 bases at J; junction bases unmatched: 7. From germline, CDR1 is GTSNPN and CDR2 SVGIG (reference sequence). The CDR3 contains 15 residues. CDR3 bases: TGTGCCTGGAGTGGGACAGGGCGAGGATATCAGCCCCAGCATTTT. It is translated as CAWSGTGRGYQPQHF.

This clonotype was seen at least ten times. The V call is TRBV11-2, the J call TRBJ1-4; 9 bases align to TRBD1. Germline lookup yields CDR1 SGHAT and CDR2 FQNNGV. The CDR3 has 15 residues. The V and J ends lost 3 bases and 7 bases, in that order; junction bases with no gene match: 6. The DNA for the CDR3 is TGTGCCAGCAGCTTCGGGACAGGGATGGGTGAAAAACTGTTTTTT. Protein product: CASSFGTGMGEKLFF. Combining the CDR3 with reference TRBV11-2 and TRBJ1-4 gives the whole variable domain EAGVAQSPRYKIIEKRQSVAFWCNPISGHATLYWYQQILGQGPKLLIQFQNNGVVDDSQLPKDRFSAERLKGVDSTLKIQPAKLEDSAVYLCASSFGTGMGEKLFFGSGTQLSVL.

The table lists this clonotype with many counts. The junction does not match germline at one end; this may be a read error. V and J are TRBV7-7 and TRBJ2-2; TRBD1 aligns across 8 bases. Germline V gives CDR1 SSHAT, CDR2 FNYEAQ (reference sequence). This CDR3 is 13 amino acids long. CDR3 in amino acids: CASSSGQAGELFF. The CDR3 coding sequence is TGTGCTAGCAGCTCGGGACAGGCCGGGGAGCTGTTTTTT.

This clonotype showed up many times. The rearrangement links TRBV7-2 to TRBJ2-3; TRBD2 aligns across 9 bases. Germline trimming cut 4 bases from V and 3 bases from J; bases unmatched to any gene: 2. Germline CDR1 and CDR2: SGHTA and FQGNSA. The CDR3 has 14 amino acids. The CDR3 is CASSSGLATDTQYF. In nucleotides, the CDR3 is TGTGCCAGCAGCTCGGGACTAGCAACAGATACGCAGTATTTT.